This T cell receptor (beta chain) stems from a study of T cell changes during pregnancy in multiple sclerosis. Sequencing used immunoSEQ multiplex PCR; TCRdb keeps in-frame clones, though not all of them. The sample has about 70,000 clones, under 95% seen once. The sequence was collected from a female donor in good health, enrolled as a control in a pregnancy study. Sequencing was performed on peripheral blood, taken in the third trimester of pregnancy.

The CDR3 DNA reads as TGTGCCAGCAGTTGGGACAGAAGGACAGTGAACACTGAAGCTTTCTTT. It yields the protein CASSWDRRTVNTEAFF. The chain links TRBV6-5 to TRBJ1-1; 7 bases line up with TRBD1. CDR1 and CDR2 (germline): MNHEY, SVGAGI. V dropped 4 bases and J dropped 0; count of bases not matched to a gene: 8. The CDR3 covers 16 residues.